A selection of T cell receptor beta chains follows, all from one sample in a study of T cells in Graves' hyperthyroidism and ophthalmopathy. Each CDR3 protein gets one entry after TCRdb re-called the multiplex PCR reads with MiXCR. The sample includes hundreds of thousands of distinct CDR3 sequences, about 14% seen only once; the top ten take about 9.4%. Specimen: blood. The receptors here all came from a woman aged 18-35 years with Graves' hyperthyroidism. The conserved cysteine and the conserved F or W are not part of the CDR3 here. Fields, in order: CDR3 protein, J gene, V gene, D gene. A D gene is named only where the DNA matches it firmly.

cdr3_aa: ASSSAPRQGLRKKLF
j_call: TRBJ1-4
v_call: TRBV7-9
d_call: TRBD1

cdr3_aa: ASVTGTGYNQPQH
j_call: TRBJ1-5
v_call: TRBV19
d_call: TRBD1

cdr3_aa: ASTALGRDSYNEQF
j_call: TRBJ2-1
v_call: TRBV7-9
d_call: NA

cdr3_aa: ASSLVVTGLGYNEQF
j_call: TRBJ2-1
v_call: TRBV7-2
d_call: NA

cdr3_aa: ASRPTSLGDGAYEQY
j_call: TRBJ2-7
v_call: TRBV6-4
d_call: TRBD2

cdr3_aa: SARGNRGEADTQY
j_call: TRBJ2-3
v_call: TRBV20-1
d_call: TRBD1

cdr3_aa: ASSQDGSGWIAGELF
j_call: TRBJ2-2
v_call: TRBV4-2
d_call: NA

cdr3_aa: ASRLFGQSNSPLH
j_call: TRBJ1-6
v_call: TRBV19
d_call: NA

cdr3_aa: SARDRSSGNTIY
j_call: TRBJ1-3
v_call: TRBV20-1
d_call: NA

cdr3_aa: ANLQGAAGANVLT
j_call: TRBJ2-6
v_call: TRBV10-3
d_call: TRBD1

cdr3_aa: SAREPLTYEQY
j_call: TRBJ2-7
v_call: TRBV20-1
d_call: NA